This TCR beta chain is drawn from a study of cytomegalovirus exposure and HLA in healthy donors. Whole-study findings and limits: Previously analyzed data showed that most TCR beta V segments were productive at a frequency of about 87% or about 30%. In vitro confirmation showed three CMV-associated chains to be CMV antigen specific.

In the case of this clone: Antigen unknown.

The PCR used 60 Vbeta and 13 Jbeta primers. Profiling relied on immunoSEQ multiplex PCR, and the TCRdb table lists in-frame clones only, not all of them. Of over 150,000 clones listed, 80% are singletons. Germline-derived CDR1 and CDR2 are MNHEY and SMNVEV (reference sequence). The CDR3 totals 15 residues. Deletions cut 4 bases from V and 0 bases from J, with 10 bases between. The chain joins TRBV27 to TRBJ1-3; maybe TRBD1 (5 bases). Sequences were obtained from PBMCs. This TCR was recovered from a young man in good health and CMV-seropositive. CDR3 in DNA: TGTGCCAGCAGTTACGGACAAAGCTCTGGAAACACCATATATTTT. This codes for CASSYGQSSGNTIYF.